Below are 26 T cell receptor beta chains sequenced from a single sample in a study of shared clonotypes between healthy human individuals. Generated by immunoSEQ multiplex PCR, the TCRdb table keeps only in-frame clones and is missing some. The sample holds approximately 740,000 clones, 85% to 95% seen once. Naive CD8 populations comprised CD45RO-negative cells positively selected for CCR7, excluding terminally differentiated effector memory CD45RA+ cells. The sequencing input was naive CD8+ T cells sorted from blood. All receptors come from a man aged 25 to 45 in good health.

In DNA form, the CDR3 reads TGTGCCAGCAGCTTAGCGCAGGGGGACTACGAGCAGTACTTC. It codes for CASSLAQGDYEQYF. The chain uses TRBV7-7 and TRBJ2-7; 7 bases match TRBD1. Losses at the gene ends were 0 bases for V and 3 bases for J; bases not matched to a gene: 2. Germline loops: CDR1 SSHAT, CDR2 FNYEAQ (reference sequence). This CDR3 comprises 14 residues.

The chain uses TRBV11-3 and TRBJ2-1; 11 nucleotides align to TRBD2. V shed 1 base and J 6 bases; nucleotides not matched to a gene: 2. There are 15 residues in the CDR3. The germline V gene has CDR1 SGHNT and CDR2 YENEEA. CDR3 DNA sequence: TGTGCCAGCAGCTTAGGACTAGCGGGATCCAATGAGCAGTTCTTC. Its translation is CASSLGLAGSNEQFF.

V and J are TRBV12-5 and TRBJ1-4, with TRBD1 matching over 8 bases. The V and J ends lost 3 bases and 10 bases, in that order; junction bases with no gene match: 25. This CDR3 is built from 20 residues. Germline CDR1 LGHNT, CDR2 FRNRAP. The CDR3 DNA is TGTGCTAGTGGTTTACCCCGCTCCTCAGGGGGCGCACGAGTAAGCCGAAAACTGTTTTTT. Amino acid sequence: CASGLPRSSGGARVSRKLFF.

V and J are TRBV7-9 and TRBJ2-5; TRBD2 is a possible D gene (5 bases). The CDR3 is 13 residues long. Germline lookup yields CDR1 SEHNR and CDR2 FQNEAQ (reference sequence). With 3 bases removed from V and 3 bases from J, the gap between germline ends came to 8 bases. In nucleotides, the CDR3 is TGTGCCAGCAGCTTTAAGGGAGAAGAGACCCAGTACTTC. Encoded protein: CASSFKGEETQYF.

Concerning this clone: Within the sample, other DNA sequences also encode this same CDR3. The chain recombines TRBV6-5 with TRBJ2-7, with no clear D. Germline V CDR1 and CDR2: MNHEY, SVGAGI. The V and J ends lost 0 bases and 6 bases respectively, with 9 bases between them. The CDR3 contains 13 residues. The CDR3 region has the DNA TGTGCCAGCAGTTACTCGAGTGGTGGCGAGCAGTACTTC. It codes for CASSYSSGGEQYF.

The sample holds one count of this clone. CDR3 in amino acids: CASSIGQGIGEQYF. CDR3 DNA sequence: TGTGCCAGTAGTATAGGACAGGGAATTGGCGAGCAGTACTTC. The J gene is TRBJ2-7, the V gene TRBV19; TRBD1 aligns across 7 bases. The germline gives CDR1 LNHDA, CDR2 SQIVND (reference sequence). The CDR3 runs 14 residues. J was trimmed by 6 bases and V by 1 base; bases with no gene match: 6.

The rearrangement joins TRBV5-4 to TRBJ2-1; D is possibly TRBD1 (5 bases). CDR3 length: 13 amino acids. V was pared by 5 bases and J by 8 bases, with 14 bases between. Germline assignment: CDR1 SGHNT and CDR2 YYREEE (reference sequence). Here the CDR3 reads CASRDITGDEQFF. Here the CDR3 DNA reads TGTGCCAGCAGGGACATAACTGGCGATGAGCAGTTCTTC.

The rearrangement uses TRBV5-5 and TRBJ2-7, with D unclear. Germline assignment: CDR1 SGHKS and CDR2 YYEKEE (reference sequence). Trimming left V 0 bases short and J 3 bases short, with 19 bases between. This CDR3 is 17 amino acids long. CDR3 nucleotide sequence: TGTGCCAGCAGCTTGGTCCCCCCAGGTGAGATTGACTACGAGCAGTACTTC. Protein sequence: CASSLVPPGEIDYEQYF.

The CDR3 DNA follows: TGTGCCAGCAGCGTAGGGGCTAGCGGGAGTGGGGAGCAGTACTTC. This translates into CASSVGASGSGEQYF. The J gene is TRBJ2-7, the V gene TRBV9; 10 positions match TRBD2. Trimming took 0 bases from V and 7 from J; bases not matched to a gene: 7. This CDR3 has 15 amino acids. Germline V gene sequence: CDR1 SGDLS, CDR2 YYNGEE.

The chain joins TRBV13 to TRBJ2-1; D may be TRBD2 (5 bases). This CDR3 contains 15 residues. From germline, CDR1 is PRHDT and CDR2 FYEKMQ (reference sequence). Trimming pared 0 bases from V and 7 bases from J, leaving 13 bases between. The CDR3 nucleotides read TGTGCCAGCAGCTTAGGGGAGGCGCCTAAAAATGAGCAGTTCTTC. This encodes CASSLGEAPKNEQFF.

There are a few counts of this clone. V gene TRBV7-9 combines with J gene TRBJ2-7, with D possibly being TRBD1 (6 bases). V lost 6 bases to trimming and J lost 2 bases, with 11 bases between them. CDR1 and CDR2 (germline): SEHNR, FQNEAQ (reference sequence). CDR3 length: 13 residues. The CDR3 spells CASSTGTPYEQYF. The DNA of the CDR3 is TGTGCCAGCAGTACCGGGACACCCTACGAGCAGTACTTC.

V and J are TRBV7-2 and TRBJ2-1; 7 bases align to TRBD2. Germline V lookup: CDR1 SGHTA, CDR2 FQGNSA. The CDR3 loop spans 16 amino acids. J gave up 3 bases and V 4 bases, and 9 bases lay outside the gene matches. The CDR3 DNA is TGTGCCAGCAGCTCAGATGCCGGGACTATCTACAATGAGCAGTTCTTC. Translation gives CASSSDAGTIYNEQFF.

The chain has TRBV7-3 and TRBJ2-1, with TRBD2 matching 8 bases. The ends lost 1 base at V and 3 bases at J; junction bases unmatched: 2. CDR1 and CDR2 (germline): SGHTA, FQGTGA. This CDR3 contains 15 residues. CDR3 region: CASSLNGRDYNEQFF. Here the CDR3 DNA reads TGTGCCAGCAGCTTAAACGGGAGGGACTACAATGAGCAGTTCTTC.

This clone showed up just a few times. This rearrangement joins TRBV19 to TRBJ2-7; 10 bases agree with TRBD2. The CDR3 totals 13 residues. In germline, CDR1 is LNHDA, CDR2 SQIVND (reference sequence). The V segment lost 10 bases and the J segment 7 bases; nucleotides outside the gene matches: 10. The CDR3 spells CATRTSGLREQYF. CDR3 DNA: TGTGCCACCAGGACTAGCGGCCTTCGTGAGCAGTACTTC.

The chain recombines TRBV7-9 with TRBJ1-2; no definite D call. CDR3 length: 15 residues. Germline V gene lookup returns CDR1 SEHNR and CDR2 FQNEAQ (reference sequence). V shed 1 base and J shed 6 bases, with 15 bases lying between them. CDR3 in amino acids: CASSLVTAQRDGYTF. Written as DNA, the CDR3 is TGTGCCAGCAGCTTAGTTACAGCTCAAAGGGATGGCTACACCTTC. Supplemented by reference TRBV7-9 and TRBJ1-2, the full variable domain reads DTGVSQNPRHKITKRGQNVTFRCDPISEHNRLYWYRQTLGQGPEFLTYFQNEAQLEKSRLLSDRFSAERPKGSFSTLEIQRTEQGDSAMYLCASSLVTAQRDGYTFGSGTRLTVV.

The rearrangement joins TRBV5-4 to TRBJ2-2; 10 bases line up with TRBD2. V was clipped by 2 bases and J by 6 bases; unmatched bases: 7. The CDR3 is 16 amino acids. Germline values: CDR1 SGHNT, CDR2 YYREEE (reference sequence). CDR3 loop: CASSFSSGSTSGELFF. The CDR3 nucleotides are TGTGCCAGCAGCTTCTCTAGCGGGAGTACTTCCGGGGAGCTGTTTTTT.

This chain uses TRBV27 with TRBJ1-1, with TRBD1 as a possible D gene (5 bases). Trimming removed 6 bases from V and 5 bases from J, with 10 bases in between. The CDR3 length is 12 residues. CDR1 and CDR2 from the germline V gene are MNHEY and SMNVEV (reference sequence). CDR3 nucleotides: TGTGCCAGCAGGGGAGCAGGGACTGAAGCTTTCTTT. This sequence encodes CASRGAGTEAFF.

The chain links TRBV29-1 to TRBJ2-1; TRBD1 or TRBD2 may be the D gene (6 bases each). V was trimmed by 3 bases and J by 5 bases, leaving 11 bases between them. Germline V CDR1 and CDR2: SQVTM, ANQGSEA. CDR3 length: 13 residues. CDR3 in amino acids: CSVDPGANNEQFF. The CDR3 bases are TGCAGCGTTGATCCGGGGGCTAACAATGAGCAGTTCTTC.

The V gene is TRBV7-9, the J gene TRBJ2-7, with D unresolved. CDR3 length: 15 residues. The V end was cut by 1 base, the J end by 2 bases, with 12 bases between. Per the germline V gene, CDR1 is SEHNR and CDR2 is FQNEAQ (reference sequence). The CDR3 DNA reads TGTGCCAGCAGCTTAGTCGCGCCCTCCCCCTACGAGCAGTACTTC. Residues: CASSLVAPSPYEQYF. Full variable domain (rest looked up from reference TRBV7-9 and TRBJ2-7): DTGVSQNPRHKITKRGQNVTFRCDPISEHNRLYWYRQTLGQGPEFLTYFQNEAQLEKSRLLSDRFSAERPKGSFSTLEIQRTEQGDSAMYLCASSLVAPSPYEQYFGPGTRLTVT.

The chain recombines TRBV7-9 with TRBJ2-7; D is unclear. The CDR3 runs to 14 residues. In germline, CDR1 is SEHNR, CDR2 FQNEAQ (reference sequence). Trimming pared 0 bases from V and 5 bases from J, leaving 11 bases between. The chain's CDR3 is CASSLAGTWDEQYF. Written as DNA, the CDR3 is TGTGCCAGCAGCTTAGCGGGAACGTGGGACGAGCAGTACTTC.

The V and J genes are TRBV27 and TRBJ2-3; D may be TRBD1 (6 bases). CDR1 MNHEY and CDR2 SMNVEV come from the germline V gene (reference sequence). V lost 9 bases, J lost 4 bases, and 14 bases lay in between. The CDR3 loop spans 13 amino acids. DNA for the CDR3: TGTGCCAGTAGGTCAGGGGTGTCAGATACGCAGTATTTT. It translates to CASRSGVSDTQYF.

The genes are TRBV6-5 and TRBJ2-1; a weak D match, TRBD2 (6 bases). This CDR3 has 15 residues. CDR1 and CDR2 from the germline V gene are MNHEY and SVGAGI. V was cut by 6 bases and J by 2 bases, with 14 bases left in between. The CDR3 spells CASSVGGNTYNEQFF. Here the CDR3 DNA reads TGTGCCAGCAGCGTAGGCGGGAATACCTACAATGAGCAGTTCTTC.

The V gene is TRBV28, the J gene TRBJ1-5; D might be TRBD1 (5 bases). The V gene lost 6 bases and the J gene lost 7 bases, with 16 bases spanning the gap. The CDR3 length is 14 residues. Germline CDR1 MDHEN, CDR2 SYDVKM. Here the CDR3 DNA reads TGTGCCAGCAGGGTCGTTCGGGGGGGACAGCCCCAGCATTTT. It specifies CASRVVRGGQPQHF.

The V call is TRBV19, the J call TRBJ1-1, with D possibly being TRBD1 (5 bases). This CDR3 has 12 residues. Germline V gene data show CDR1 as LNHDA and CDR2 as SQIVND (reference sequence). V lost 4 bases to trimming and J lost 6 bases, with 9 bases between them. The CDR3 bases are TGTGCCAGTAGTACAGGGAGGCCTGAAGCTTTCTTT. Translated, it gives CASSTGRPEAFF.

The V gene is TRBV7-8, the J gene TRBJ2-7; D not certain. The CDR3 extends over 14 amino acids. Germline V CDR1 and CDR2: SGHVS, FQNEAQ. The V and J ends lost 5 bases and 0 bases respectively, with 11 bases between them. The DNA for the CDR3 is TGTGCCAGCAGCCCCCCCAGAAGCTCCTACGAGCAGTACTTC. Amino acid sequence: CASSPPRSSYEQYF.

The chain employs TRBV14 and TRBJ2-1, with 7 bases aligning to TRBD2. Germline assignment: CDR1 SGHDN and CDR2 FVKESK. The CDR3 has 17 amino acids. After removal of 1 base from V and 8 bases from J, the junction contained 14 bases not matched to a gene. Written as DNA, the CDR3 is TGTGCCAGCAGCCAAGTAGGGTACGAGACTCTAGCGGATGAGCAGTTCTTC. This codes for CASSQVGYETLADEQFF.